These 27 T cell receptor beta chains were all obtained from the same sample, sequenced in a study of blood T cell repertoires in COVID-19. Sequencing was performed with immunoSEQ multiplex PCR; in TCRdb, only in-frame clones are kept and a portion is missing. The sample lists approximately 400,000 clones; more than 70% were seen once. The sample comprised PBMCs or T cells enriched from blood (not recorded which). These receptors came from a man aged 25-45 years who had recovered from COVID-19.

J is TRBJ1-1 and V is TRBV6-5, with 7 nucleotides matching TRBD1. J lost 11 bases, V lost 6 bases, and 12 bases had no gene match. The CDR3 runs to 13 residues. From germline, CDR1 is MNHEY and CDR2 SVGAGI. CDR3 DNA: TGTGCCAGCAGGGACCCCGGTACAGGGGCCGCTTTCTTT. This sequence encodes CASRDPGTGAAFF.

J is TRBJ1-2 and V is TRBV29-1, with a tentative D call TRBD1 (6 bases). This CDR3 spans 12 amino acids. The germline V and J ends were trimmed by 6 bases and 6 bases, with 14 bases remaining between them. Germline V gene sequence: CDR1 SQVTM, CDR2 ANQGSEA. This CDR3 is CSVRKGQHGYTF. The DNA for the CDR3 is TGCAGCGTAAGAAAGGGACAACATGGCTACACCTTC.

The V gene is TRBV7-2, the J gene TRBJ2-7; D is possibly TRBD1 (5 bases). The CDR3 is 14 amino acids. V lost 3 bases and J 2 bases, leaving 11 bases between the germline ends. The germline gives CDR1 SGHTA, CDR2 FQGNSA. The CDR3 sequence is CASSLSGSPYEQYF. The CDR3 nucleotides read TGTGCCAGCAGCTTGTCAGGGTCCCCCTACGAGCAGTACTTC.

Concerning this clone: This CDR3 is also generated by other DNA sequences in the sample. This chain uses TRBV15 with TRBJ1-4; 9 bases are shared with TRBD1. This CDR3 comprises 14 residues. V shed 3 bases, J shed 5 bases, and the junction held 1 base outside the gene matches. Germline V gives CDR1 LNHNV, CDR2 YYDKDF (reference sequence). CDR3 protein: CATSRGQGNEKLFF. CDR3 nucleotide sequence: TGTGCCACCAGCAGGGGACAGGGAAATGAAAAACTGTTTTTT. Looking up the rest from reference TRBV15 and TRBJ1-4 gives the full variable domain: DAMVIQNPRYQVTQFGKPVTLSCSQTLNHNVMYWYQQKSSQAPKLLFHYYDKDFNNEADTPDNFQSRRPNTSFCFLDIRSPGLGDTAMYLCATSRGQGNEKLFFGSGTQLSVL.

The V call is TRBV14, the J call TRBJ2-2; the D gene is possibly TRBD2 (5 bases). V lost 4 bases and J lost 5, with 14 bases in between. This CDR3 has 15 amino acids. CDR1 is SGHDN, CDR2 FVKESK, per germline. The DNA of the CDR3 is TGTGCCAGCAGCCGTGCGGGTTCTGGGACCGGGGAGCTGTTTTTT. Its translation: CASSRAGSGTGELFF.

The V gene is TRBV6-1, the J gene TRBJ2-7, with 7 bases identical to TRBD1. Germline V lookup: CDR1 MNHNS, CDR2 SASEGT. This CDR3 contains 16 residues. Losses at the gene ends were 0 bases for V and 4 bases for J; bases not matched to a gene: 9. CDR3 in amino acids: CASSEAGGQARYEQYF. CDR3 coding DNA: TGTGCCAGCAGTGAAGCAGGAGGACAGGCCCGTTACGAGCAGTACTTC.

The rearrangement joins TRBV10-3 to TRBJ1-4; TRBD1 agrees at 8 bases. V lost 3 bases to trimming and J lost 7 bases; unmatched junction nucleotides: 7. Germline CDR1 is ENHRY and CDR2 is SYGVKD. CDR3 length: 15 amino acids. The CDR3 region has the DNA TGTGCCATCAGTGACCGGACAGGGAGTGGTGAAAAACTGTTTTTT. Translated, it gives CAISDRTGSGEKLFF.

As concerns this clone: Other nucleotide sequences from this sample produce the same CDR3. The chain carries TRBV11-3 and TRBJ1-1; D is ambiguous. Deletions cut 0 bases from V and 1 base from J, with 6 bases between. Germline CDR1 reads SGHNT; CDR2 reads YENEEA. The CDR3 consists of 14 residues. CDR3 in amino acids: CASSLDRGNTEAFF. DNA of the CDR3: TGTGCCAGCAGCTTAGATCGAGGGAACACTGAAGCTTTCTTT.

The chain couples TRBV19 to TRBJ1-3; possible D gene TRBD1, 6 bases. V lost 5 bases to trimming and J lost 0 bases, with 14 bases between them. From germline, CDR1 is LNHDA and CDR2 SQIVND (reference sequence). The CDR3 length is 16 residues. CDR3 coding DNA: TGTGCCAGTAGTTCTACAGGGTATTACTCTGGAAACACCATATATTTT. Residues: CASSSTGYYSGNTIYF.

This clone was found a few times. The chain employs TRBV5-4 and TRBJ2-6; D is unresolved. Germline-derived CDR1 and CDR2 are SGHNT and YYREEE (reference sequence). The CDR3 length is 16 residues. V was pared by 0 bases and J by 0 bases, with 7 bases between. CDR3 in amino acids: CASSLGGFSGANVLTF. The DNA for the CDR3 is TGTGCCAGCAGCTTGGGCGGCTTCTCTGGGGCCAACGTCCTGACTTTC.

The chain recombines TRBV6-6 with TRBJ1-2; tentative D call: TRBD1 (6 bases). The V end was cut by 7 bases, the J end by 6 bases, with 21 bases between. The germline V gene has CDR1 MNHNY and CDR2 SVGAGI (reference sequence). This CDR3 contains 15 residues. The CDR3 sequence: CASIYVTGSRNGYTF. The CDR3 DNA sequence: TGTGCCAGCATCTACGTAACAGGGTCGAGGAATGGCTACACCTTC.

The chain uses TRBV18 and TRBJ1-1, with 7 bases matching TRBD1. Trimming removed 3 bases from V and 1 base from J; junction bases left unmatched: 5. The CDR3 consists of 15 residues. The germline CDR1 and CDR2 sequences are KGHSH and LQKENI. The CDR3 DNA reads as TGTGCCAGCTCACCCCCAGGGGGAAAGAACACTGAAGCTTTCTTT. Protein: CASSPPGGKNTEAFF.

The J gene is TRBJ2-2, the V gene TRBV30; TRBD1 matches 7 bases. With 5 bases clipped from V and 2 bases from J, the junction kept 5 bases outside the gene matches. CDR1 is GTSNPN, CDR2 SVGIG, per germline (reference sequence). The CDR3 consists of 14 residues. The CDR3 coding sequence is TGTGCCTGGCGGGACAGACTAAACACCGGGGAGCTGTTTTTT. Its translation: CAWRDRLNTGELFF.

This clone was seen more than once but under ten times. The chain carries TRBV27 and TRBJ1-5, with 7 nucleotides matching TRBD1. V lost 5 bases, J lost 1 base, and 11 bases stayed unmatched. Germline V gene data show CDR1 as MNHEY and CDR2 as SMNVEV (reference sequence). The CDR3 spans 17 residues. CDR3 nucleotide sequence: TGTGCCAGCAGTGTACGGAACAGGGGTGTGAGCAATCAGCCCCAGCATTTT. Translated, it gives CASSVRNRGVSNQPQHF.

The J gene is TRBJ1-1, the V gene TRBV12-3 or TRBV12-4; D is perhaps TRBD1 (5 bases). The CDR3 covers 13 residues. The ends were cut back, 6 bases at V and 3 bases at J, with 11 bases in the middle. The CDR3 nucleotides read TGTGCCAGCAGCCGGTCCAGGGACACTGAAGCTTTCTTT. It codes for CASSRSRDTEAFF.

The chain links TRBV30 to TRBJ2-5; 8 bases line up with TRBD2. The CDR3 is 17 residues long. J gave up 1 base and V 0 bases, and 10 bases lay outside the gene matches. Germline assignment: CDR1 GTSNPN and CDR2 SVGIG (reference sequence). The CDR3 DNA is TGTGCCTGGAGTGTCCTCCGAAGCGGGGGCCTCCAAGAGACCCAGTACTTC. Translation gives CAWSVLRSGGLQETQYF.

The chain combines TRBV4-2 with TRBJ1-6, with a possible D match to TRBD1 (6 bases). The CDR3 length is 18 residues. V was pared by 3 bases and J by 7 bases, with 22 bases between. Germline CDR1 and CDR2: LGHNA and YNFKEQ. CDR3 coding DNA: TGTGCCAGCAGCCAGCTCCCGGGACACCGATGGGCGAATTCACCCCTCCACTTT. Translated: CASSQLPGHRWANSPLHF.

The chain uses TRBV6-5 and TRBJ1-2, with D possibly matching TRBD1 (6 bases). The germline gives CDR1 MNHEY, CDR2 SVGAGI. CDR3 length equals 15 residues. Trimming took off 6 bases at V and 2 bases at J, with 16 bases between the two ends. CDR3 nucleotides: TGTGCCAGCAGCTCGGGGGGGGCGGGAAACTATGGCTACACCTTC. As protein: CASSSGGAGNYGYTF.

This sequence joins TRBV3-1 (or the pseudogene TRBV3-2) and TRBJ2-3; 10 nucleotides agree with TRBD2. The length of the CDR3 is 18 residues. From germline, CDR1 is LGHDT and CDR2 YNNKEL (reference sequence). V dropped 3 bases and J dropped 0; count of bases not matched to a gene: 9. CDR3 nucleotides: TGTGCCAGCAGCCAGATGGCTAGCGGGGGCCCTAGCACAGATACGCAGTATTTT. Translated: CASSQMASGGPSTDTQYF.

V usage is TRBV27 and J usage is TRBJ1-2; D perhaps matches TRBD1 (6 bases). Trimming shortened V by 3 bases and J by 6 bases, and 11 bases separated the two germline ends. Germline values: CDR1 MNHEY, CDR2 SMNVEV (reference sequence). The CDR3 has 13 amino acids. The CDR3 sequence is CASSFSGGDGYTF. The CDR3 nucleotides read TGTGCCAGCAGTTTCTCGGGGGGCGATGGCTACACCTTC.

V gene TRBV29-1 combines with J gene TRBJ1-1; TRBD1 matches at 10 bases. This CDR3 is built from 14 residues. J was trimmed by 8 bases and V by 0 bases; bases with no gene match: 6. The germline gives CDR1 SQVTM, CDR2 ANQGSEA. This CDR3 reads CSVEDRGTGEEAFF. For the CDR3, the DNA is TGCAGCGTTGAAGATCGTGGGACAGGGGAAGAAGCTTTCTTT. The full variable domain, in which reference TRBV29-1 and TRBJ1-1 provide the parts outside the CDR3, is SAVISQKPSRDICQRGTSLTIQCQVDSQVTMMFWYRQQPGQSLTLIATANQGSEATYESGFVIDKFPISRPNLTFSTLTVSNMSPEDSSIYLCSVEDRGTGEEAFFGQGTRLTVV.

CDR3 bases: TGTGCCAGCAGCTTTGGAGGGTACGAGCAGTACTTC. This translates into CASSFGGYEQYF. The gene calls are TRBV5-8 and TRBJ2-7, with D possibly matching TRBD2 (6 bases). V was clipped by 2 bases and J by 4 bases, with 7 bases between them. Germline V gene data show CDR1 as SGHTS and CDR2 as YDEGEE. The CDR3 sequence is 12 residues long.

The chain employs TRBV28 and TRBJ2-3; D may be TRBD2 (5 bases). Trimming removed 7 bases at V and 4 bases at J, with 18 bases between. CDR1 is MDHEN and CDR2 is SYDVKM in the germline V gene. CDR3 length: 15 amino acids. The CDR3 coding sequence is TGTGCCAGCACCTTTCTCCGGGGAGTTCCAGATACGCAGTATTTT. It encodes CASTFLRGVPDTQYF. The complete variable domain, with remaining parts taken from reference TRBV28 and TRBJ2-3, reads DVKVTQSSRYLVKRTGEKVFLECVQDMDHENMFWYRQDPGLGLRLIYFSYDVKMKEKGDIPEGYSVSREKKERFSLILESASTNQTSMYLCASTFLRGVPDTQYFGPGTRLTVL.

This chain connects TRBV7-6 to TRBJ2-5, with TRBD2 matching 12 bases. V gave up 4 bases and J gave up 1 base; unmatched junction bases: 16. The CDR3 has 20 amino acids. Germline V gene lookup returns CDR1 SGHVS and CDR2 FNYEAQ. CDR3 residues: CASSSLPARLAGDIQETQYF. The CDR3 DNA sequence: TGTGCCAGCAGCTCACTCCCCGCCCGACTAGCGGGGGATATCCAAGAGACCCAGTACTTC. Full variable domain (outside the CDR3, taken from reference TRBV7-6 and TRBJ2-5): GAGVSQSPRYKVTKRGQDVALRCDPISGHVSLYWYRQALGQGPEFLTYFNYEAQQDKSGLPNDRFSAERPEGSISTLTIQRTEQRDSAMYRCASSSLPARLAGDIQETQYFGPGTRLLVL.

About this clone itself: At one end the junction does not follow the germline gene, possibly because of a read error. This chain uses TRBV7-8 with TRBJ2-7; D may correspond to TRBD1 or TRBD2 (5 bases each). CDR3 length: 14 residues. Looked up from germline, CDR1 is SGHVS and CDR2 is FQNEAQ. CDR3 protein: CASSLARASYEQYF. In DNA, the CDR3 is TGTGCCAGCAGCCTAGCCAGGGCCTCCTACGAGCAGTACTTC.

The chain links TRBV2 to TRBJ2-7; no clear D. CDR1 is SNHLY and CDR2 is FYNNEI in the germline V gene. The CDR3 totals 11 residues. V shed 4 bases and J shed 4 bases, with 5 bases lying between them. The CDR3 sequence: CASSAEYEQYF. The CDR3 DNA sequence: TGTGCCAGCAGTGCAGAATACGAGCAGTACTTC. The whole variable domain, remainder taken from reference TRBV2 and TRBJ2-7, is EPEVTQTPSHQVTQMGQEVILRCVPISNHLYFYWYRQILGQKVEFLVSFYNNEISEKSEIFDDQFSVERPDGSNFTLKIRSTKLEDSAMYFCASSAEYEQYFGPGTRLTVT.

This clone was recorded once. The chain recombines TRBV2 with TRBJ1-2; D call uncertain. This CDR3 contains 13 residues. V gave up 6 bases and J gave up 2 bases, with 10 bases separating them. Germline-derived CDR1 and CDR2 are SNHLY and FYNNEI. In DNA, the CDR3 is TGTGCCAGCAGCGCAGACGGGAACTATGGCTACACCTTC. It encodes CASSADGNYGYTF.